The T cell receptor (beta chain) under discussion was sequenced for a study of breast tumors, draining lymph nodes, adjacent tissues. This CDR3 has 19 amino acids. Germline V CDR1 and CDR2: SGHKS, YYEKEE (reference sequence). V shed 4 bases and J 0 bases; nucleotides not matched to a gene: 14. TCRdb re-called the multiplex PCR reads with MiXCR, one entry per CDR3 protein. In the table there are 45,000 to 60,000 distinct CDR3 sequences, 23% of which are singletons. The table lists this clonotype with many counts. This clonotype was obtained from a female donor with breast cancer. Some clones in this sample may be carry-over from other donors' samples. The chain is built from TRBV5-5 and TRBJ1-3, with 9 bases lining up with TRBD1. The sample taken for sequencing was breast tumor tissue. The CDR3 protein is CASSHDPGTGRSSGNTIYF. The CDR3 DNA reads TGTGCCAGCAGCCACGACCCCGGGACAGGGAGAAGCTCTGGAAACACCATATATTTT.